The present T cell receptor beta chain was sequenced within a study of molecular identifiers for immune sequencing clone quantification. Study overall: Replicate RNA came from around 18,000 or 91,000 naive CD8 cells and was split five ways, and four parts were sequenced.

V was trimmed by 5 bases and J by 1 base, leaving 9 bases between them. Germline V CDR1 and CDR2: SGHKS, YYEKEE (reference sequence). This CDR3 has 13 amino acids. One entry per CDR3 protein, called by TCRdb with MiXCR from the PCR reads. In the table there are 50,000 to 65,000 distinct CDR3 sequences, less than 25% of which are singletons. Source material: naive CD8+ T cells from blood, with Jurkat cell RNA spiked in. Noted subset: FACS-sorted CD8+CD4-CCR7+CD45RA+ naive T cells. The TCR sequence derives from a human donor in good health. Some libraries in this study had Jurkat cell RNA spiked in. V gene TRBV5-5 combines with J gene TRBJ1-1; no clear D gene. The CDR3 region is CASSFGRNTEAFF. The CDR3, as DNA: TGTGCCAGCAGTTTCGGTAGGAACACTGAAGCTTTCTTT.